Shown below are 5 T cell receptor beta chains from a single sample sequenced in a study of response to subunit inactivated influenza vaccine. TCRdb fed the RT-PCR reads into MiXCR, producing one record per CDR3 protein. The table records around 570,000 distinct CDR3 sequences, 11% of them present only once. This sample also belongs to another study, concerning T cells expressing NK-cell markers. Turning to that study: The authors made TCR beta cDNA libraries by 5'RACE template switching. This switching added a universal primer site and UMIs.

The specimen was PBMCs from blood, collected on the day of vaccination. The receptor set was obtained from a man aged 50 or older who received an inactivated influenza vaccine.

Many counts were recorded for this clonotype. The chain joins TRBV28 to TRBJ1-2, with 9 bases that match TRBD1. V lost 5 bases and J lost 2; bases outside the gene matches: 6. The CDR3 consists of 15 residues. Germline values: CDR1 MDHEN, CDR2 SYDVKM. The CDR3 protein is CASSRPGTGNYGYTF. CDR3 coding DNA: TGTGCCAGCAGTCGTCCCGGGACAGGGAACTATGGCTACACCTTC.

This clonotype turned up a few times. The rearrangement joins TRBV20-1 to TRBJ2-1, with 11 bases aligning to TRBD2. The germline CDR1 and CDR2 sequences are DFQATT and SNEGSKA (reference sequence). V shed 0 bases, J shed 6 bases, and the junction held 1 base outside the gene matches. The CDR3 is 14 amino acids. In nucleotides, the CDR3 is TGCAGTGCTAGAGATAGCGGGGGGGCCAATGAGCAGTTCTTC. It encodes CSARDSGGANEQFF.

This clonotype occurred many times. The CDR3 protein is CSVEVHGETQYF. The CDR3 DNA reads TGCAGCGTTGAAGTTCACGGAGAGACCCAGTACTTC. V usage is TRBV29-1 and J usage is TRBJ2-5; D is undetermined. CDR1 and CDR2 from the germline V gene are SQVTM and ANQGSEA. V shed 1 base and J shed 4 bases, with 7 bases lying between them. CDR3 length: 12 residues.

This rearrangement joins TRBV30 to TRBJ1-1; D is possibly TRBD1 (6 bases). Trimming cost V 2 bases and J 7 bases, with 14 bases left between them. Germline V gene data show CDR1 as GTSNPN and CDR2 as SVGIG (reference sequence). The CDR3 has 13 amino acids. CDR3 protein: CAWSRQERREAFF. As DNA, the CDR3 is TGTGCCTGGAGTCGACAGGAACGGCGTGAAGCTTTCTTT.

In its sample, this clonotype was seen a few times. The rearrangement links TRBV2 to TRBJ2-5, with TRBD2 matching 9 bases. The germline V gene encodes CDR1 SNHLY and CDR2 FYNNEI. V shed 4 bases, J shed 5 bases, and the junction held 8 bases outside the gene matches. This CDR3 contains 15 residues. The CDR3 is CASSGVAGALETQYF. Here the CDR3 DNA reads TGTGCCAGCAGTGGAGTAGCGGGGGCTCTGGAGACCCAGTACTTC.